These T cell receptor beta chains were read from a single sample in a study of regulatory T cells in long-lasting Graves disease. From the multiplex PCR reads, TCRdb called clonotypes with MiXCR, one entry per CDR3 protein. Of a few hundred thousand distinct CDR3 sequences listed, 20% to 25% are singletons. The sequencing here drew on peripheral blood mononuclear cells (PBMCs), taken when the disease was refractory, from a patient treated with antithyroid drugs. The receptors come from a female donor with Graves disease. The CDR3 runs from the conserved cysteine through the conserved F or W. D genes are given only for firm matches. A row's size may be missing; if present it is once, few, many or a size class.

TRBD2 | TRBJ2-5 | TRBV7-9 | few | TGTGCCAGCAGCCACTCAGGAGTAGCGGGCGGGGAGACCCAGTACTTC | CASSHSGVAGGETQYF
TRBD1 | TRBJ2-2 | TRBV29-1 | few | TGCAGCGCCCGGTACGGGACAGGGGACACCGGGGAGCTGTTTTTT | CSARYGTGDTGELFF
TRBD1 | TRBJ1-1 | TRBV12-3/TRBV12-4 | few | TGTGCCAGCAGTTCGACGGACAGGGCGTATACTGAAGCTTTCTTT | CASSSTDRAYTEAFF
NA | TRBJ1-1 | TRBV5-1 | few | TGCGCCAGCAGCTTGGTGGGGTACACGAACACTGAAGCTTTCTTT | CASSLVGYTNTEAFF
NA | TRBJ2-7 | TRBV10-2 | few | TGCGCCAGCAGTCCATTTGGAAGCGGACAAGGCGAGCAGTACTTC | CASSPFGSGQGEQYF
NA | TRBJ1-4 | TRBV24-1 | many | TGTGCCACCAACGCCGGGGGAAATGAAAAACTGTTTTTT | CATNAGGNEKLFF
TRBD1 | TRBJ2-2 | TRBV20-1 | once | TGCAGTGCGGGAAGTGGGACAGATACCGGGGAGCTGTTTTTT | CSAGSGTDTGELFF
TRBD1 | TRBJ2-4 | TRBV6-1 | few | TGTGCCAGCCGTACCACAGGGGTTCTTGAAAACATTCAGTACTTC | CASRTTGVLENIQYF
NA | TRBJ2-5 | TRBV29-1 | few | TGCAGCGTTGAAGATCTTGGGCTAGCCGAGACCCAGTACTTC | CSVEDLGLAETQYF
NA | TRBJ2-7 | TRBV6-4 | NA | TGTGCCAGCAGTGACTCGAGGTGGAGGGCTAGCTGGCCGAGCTCCTACGAGCAGTACTTC | CASSDSRWRASWPSSYEQYF
NA | TRBJ2-5 | TRBV12-3/TRBV12-4 | many | TGTGCCAGCAGTCCGGACATTAGGGGCCTACTGCTACCGTACTTC | CASSPDIRGLLLPYF
NA | TRBJ1-1 | TRBV6-1 | NA | TGTGCCAGCAGATCCGGGGGTACGGGGAACACTGAAGCTTTCTTT | CASRSGGTGNTEAFF
NA | TRBJ1-2 | TRBV20-1 | few | TGCAGTGCGTGGGACACTAATACCTATGGCTACACCTTC | CSAWDTNTYGYTF
TRBD1 | TRBJ1-2 | TRBV19 | few | TGTGCCAGTACCGGTATGGCAGGGGGTTTAAGCGGTAACTATGGCTACACCTTC | CASTGMAGGLSGNYGYTF
TRBD2 | TRBJ2-7 | TRBV7-8 | NA | TGTGCCAGCAGCTTAGTAGCGGGAGGGGGGTACGAGCAGTACTTC | CASSLVAGGGYEQYF
TRBD2 | TRBJ2-7 | TRBV7-2 | many | TGTGCCAGCAGTTTAGCGGGAGGGAGCTCCTACGAGCAGTACTTC | CASSLAGGSSYEQYF
TRBD1 | TRBJ1-4 | TRBV2 | many | TGTGCCAGCAGTGAACAGGGGGCGATAGAAAAACTGTTTTTT | CASSEQGAIEKLFF
TRBD1 | TRBJ1-5 | TRBV19 | NA | TGTGCCAGTAGTAACCCGGACAGGGCCCAGCATTTT | CASSNPDRAQHF
NA | TRBJ1-6 | TRBV11-2 | NA | TGTGCCAGCAGCCCGATAACCGGGGGCGGGAATTCACCCCTCCACTTT | CASSPITGGGNSPLHF
NA | TRBJ1-1 | TRBV20-1 | many | TGCAGTGCTCGAGACAGAATGAACACTGAAGCTTTCTTT | CSARDRMNTEAFF
NA | TRBJ2-7 | TRBV11-2 | NA | TGTGCCAGCAGCATCTACCGGGGAAAGAACCTCTACGAGCAGTACTTC | CASSIYRGKNLYEQYF
NA | TRBJ1-1 | TRBV7-2 | few | TGTGCCAGCAGCTTCCCAGGCGTGACTGAAGCTTTCTTT | CASSFPGVTEAFF
NA | TRBJ2-1 | TRBV20-1 | NA | TGCAGTGCTAGAGTGGCGACTCGGGGATTAAATGAGCAGTTCTTC | CSARVATRGLNEQFF
NA | TRBJ2-7 | TRBV6-1 | many | TGTGCCAGCAACGAAGGGCACGAGCAGTACTTC | CASNEGHEQYF
NA | TRBJ1-1 | TRBV18 | NA | TGTGCCAGCTCACCACGGGAAAGCTTAGTGAACACTGAAGCTTTCTTT | CASSPRESLVNTEAFF
NA | TRBJ1-2 | TRBV30 | NA | TGTGCCTGGAGTGTAACAGGGTTCCGCGGCTACACCTTC | CAWSVTGFRGYTF
TRBD1 | TRBJ2-2 | TRBV29-1 | once | TGCAGCGCCGTGACAGGGGGGACCGGGGAGCTGTTTTTT | CSAVTGGTGELFF
NA | TRBJ2-3 | TRBV2 | NA | TGTGCCAGAGGGTCGCGAGTATCAGATACGCAGTATTTT | CARGSRVSDTQYF
NA | TRBJ2-7 | TRBV6-2/TRBV6-3 | NA | TGTGCCAGCAGTTTAATGCCACAGGGAGTCGGGACCTACGAGCAGTACTTC | CASSLMPQGVGTYEQYF
NA | TRBJ1-1 | TRBV7-9 | few | TGTGCCAGCAGCTTATCTGGGCGGTACACTGAAGCTTTCTTT | CASSLSGRYTEAFF
TRBD1 | TRBJ1-1 | TRBV7-3 | NA | TGTGCCAGCAGCTTGGGGACAGCTCCGAACACTGAAGCTTTCTTT | CASSLGTAPNTEAFF
TRBD2 | TRBJ2-3 | TRBV27 | NA | TGTGCCAGCAGTGGTGAACGGCGGGAGAGCACAGATACGCAGTATTTT | CASSGERRESTDTQYF
NA | TRBJ1-5 | TRBV5-1 | many | TGTGCCAGCAGTCTATATAGCAATCAGCCCCAGCATTTT | CASSLYSNQPQHF
TRBD2 | TRBJ2-7 | TRBV20-1 | once | TGCAGTGCCTCCCCCGGGACTAGCGGTTTTCCCTCCTACGAGCAGTACTTC | CSASPGTSGFPSYEQYF
NA | TRBJ2-5 | TRBV29-1 | NA | TGCAGCGTTGAAGTACAGCAAGAGACCCAGTACTTC | CSVEVQQETQYF
TRBD1 | TRBJ1-4 | TRBV12-3/TRBV12-4 | many | TGTGCCAGCAGTCGTGGGACAGGAGATGAAAAACTGTTTTTT | CASSRGTGDEKLFF
TRBD1 | TRBJ1-1 | TRBV7-9 | NA | TGTGCCAGCAGCCACGCCAGGACCAGGGGGGGCACTGAAGCTTTCTTT | CASSHARTRGGTEAFF
NA | TRBJ1-1 | TRBV5-6 | NA | TGTGCCAGCAGCTTGGGGGCAGGGAAAGCTTTCTTT | CASSLGAGKAFF
NA | TRBJ2-7 | TRBV28 | many | TGTGCCAGCAGGGTCCGGGCCACCCCCTACGAGCAGTACTTC | CASRVRATPYEQYF
TRBD1 | TRBJ2-5 | TRBV28 | many | TGTGCCAGCAGTTTAGCCGGGACAGGGGGCGTGGAGACCCAGTACTTC | CASSLAGTGGVETQYF
NA | TRBJ1-4 | TRBV5-1 | NA | TGCGCCAGCAGCACACAGGGAGGGAATGAAAAACTGTTTTTT | CASSTQGGNEKLFF
NA | TRBJ1-2 | TRBV28 | many | TGTGCCAGCTTTACGGTGGGTGGCTACACCTTC | CASFTVGGYTF
NA | TRBJ1-1 | TRBV6-1 | many | TGTGCCAGCAGTGAAGACAGGGCTCGGAACACTGAAGCTTTCTTT | CASSEDRARNTEAFF
TRBD1 | TRBJ1-6 | TRBV6-1 | many | TGTGCCAGCAGTGCCCGGACAGGAGGGAATTCACCCCTCCACTTT | CASSARTGGNSPLHF
NA | TRBJ1-4 | TRBV15 | many | TGTGCCACCAGCTTCCCAAGGAGAGCCCAGAATGAAAAACTGTTTTTT | CATSFPRRAQNEKLFF
NA | TRBJ1-1 | TRBV27 | NA | TGTGCCAGCGGGTTCGGAGGGGGCACTGAAGCTTTCTTT | CASGFGGGTEAFF
TRBD2 | TRBJ2-1 | TRBV28 | NA | TGTGCCAGCAGTCGGACTAGCGGGGGGATCTATGAGCAGTTCTTC | CASSRTSGGIYEQFF
TRBD1 | TRBJ1-1 | TRBV5-1 | NA | TGCGCCAGCAGTTTGGACAGGGGTAGTGGCGAAGCTTTCTTT | CASSLDRGSGEAFF
TRBD1 | TRBJ1-1 | TRBV6-1 | few | TGTGCCAGCAGCCGGGGGAGACAGGGAAGGGAAACTGAAGCTTTCTTT | CASSRGRQGRETEAFF
TRBD1 | TRBJ2-5 | TRBV20-1 | many | TGCAGTGCTAGTACAGGGGGCCAGGAGACCCAGTACTTC | CSASTGGQETQYF
NA | TRBJ1-1 | TRBV5-1 | few | TGCGCCAGCAGCCCTTTAGGGACGTACATGAACACTGAAGCTTTCTTT | CASSPLGTYMNTEAFF
NA | TRBJ1-5 | TRBV24-1 | NA | TGTGCCACCAGTGACCGAGGACAGAGTGACAATCAGCCCCAGCATTTT | CATSDRGQSDNQPQHF
TRBD1 | TRBJ2-7 | TRBV29-1 | NA | TGCAGCGTTGGAGAAGCCAGGGGGCTCTCCTACGAGCAGTACTTC | CSVGEARGLSYEQYF
TRBD2 | TRBJ2-7 | TRBV19 | NA | TGTGCCAGTAGTATCTTAGCGGGAAACTACGAGCAGTACTTC | CASSILAGNYEQYF
NA | TRBJ2-1 | TRBV12-3/TRBV12-4 | NA | TGTGCCAGCAGCCACTACTACAATGAGCAGTTCTTC | CASSHYYNEQFF
TRBD2 | TRBJ2-4 | TRBV20-1 | many | TGCAGTGCTAGGGCACTAGCGGGAGGGGTAGCCAAAAACATTCAGTACTTC | CSARALAGGVAKNIQYF
NA | TRBJ2-7 | TRBV5-5 | once | TGTGCCAGCAGCTTGTCCGGACAGCTGTACGAGCAGTACTTC | CASSLSGQLYEQYF
TRBD2 | TRBJ2-1 | TRBV24-1 | NA | TGTGCCACCAGTGACCGGACTAGCGGGAATGAGCAGTTCTTC | CATSDRTSGNEQFF